This T cell receptor (beta chain) was sequenced for a study of CD8+CD57+ T cells in acquired aplastic anemia. Study at large: Each DNA sample taken from sorted CD4+ and CD8+ cells came to about 3.4 ug on average. Study-wide findings and caveats: Common to patients and controls were around 30 CD8+ CDR3 sequences.

Per germline, CDR1 SGHVT and CDR2 SQSDAQ. The CDR3 has 14 residues. Both TCR beta VDJ combination and CDR3 sequence profiling were carried out. Genomic DNA was the template for this profiling. TCRdb re-derived calls from the reads in MiXCR, one entry per CDR3 protein. The table records some 200,000 distinct CDR3 sequences, 40% to 60% of them present only once. This clonotype was recorded a few times. What it recognizes is unknown. The junction differs from germline at one of its ends, possibly a read error. Patients sequenced had flow cytometry evidence of CD8+CD57+ cell expansion. Acquired aplastic anemia of severe grade affected all patients. Blood came from patients not yet given any therapy.

This TCR was recovered from a human donor with aplastic anemia. The sequencing input was sorted CD4+, CD8+, or CD8+CD57+ T cells (not recorded which) from PBMCs. The V gene is TRBV7-4, the J gene TRBJ1-3; no clear D. The CDR3 DNA is TGTGCCAGCAGCCGCGCGGGTGACGGGAAACACCATATATTT. Protein: CASSRAGDGKHHIF.